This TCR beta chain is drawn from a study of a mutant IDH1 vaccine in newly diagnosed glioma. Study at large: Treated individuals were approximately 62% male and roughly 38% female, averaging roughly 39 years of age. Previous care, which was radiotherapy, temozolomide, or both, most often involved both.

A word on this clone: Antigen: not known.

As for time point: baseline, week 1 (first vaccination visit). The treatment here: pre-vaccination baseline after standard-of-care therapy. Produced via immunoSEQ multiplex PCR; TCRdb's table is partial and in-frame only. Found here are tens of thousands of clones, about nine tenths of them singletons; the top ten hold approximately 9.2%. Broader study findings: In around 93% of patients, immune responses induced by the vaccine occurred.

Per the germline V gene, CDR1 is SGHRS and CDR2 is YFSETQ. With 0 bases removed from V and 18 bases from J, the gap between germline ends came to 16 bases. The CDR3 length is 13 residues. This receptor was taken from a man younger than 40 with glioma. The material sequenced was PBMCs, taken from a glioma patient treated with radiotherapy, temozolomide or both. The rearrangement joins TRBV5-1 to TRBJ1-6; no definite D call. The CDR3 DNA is TGCGCCAGCAGCTTGGGGCCCGACTCGGCGGCCCACTTT. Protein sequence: CASSLGPDSAAHF.